Given below is one T cell receptor (beta chain) in context. The data were taken from a study of blood T cell repertoires in COVID-19. Across the study: Acute and convalescent COVID-19 samples came from the United States, Italy and Spain.

Authors' analysis steps: Reference gene primer amplification yielded estimated nucleated cell counts. Repertoires were generated with immunoSEQ multiplex PCR, while TCRdb's copy carries only in-frame clones and drops some. V, J and clone size derive from that table, while D and trimming were established from the DNA sequence. In the table there are about 130,000 clones, about 81% of which are singletons. The V and J ends lost 1 base and 3 bases respectively, with 10 bases between them. The CDR3 runs to 14 residues. The germline CDR1 and CDR2 sequences are SGHAT and FQDESV (reference sequence). Material for sequencing was peripheral blood. The chain has TRBV11-1 and TRBJ2-7, with D maybe TRBD1 (6 bases). This receptor was identified in a woman between 45 and 65 years old with acute or convalescent COVID-19. Here the CDR3 reads CASSLETGVYEQYF. CDR3 nucleotides: TGTGCCAGCAGCTTAGAGACAGGAGTCTACGAGCAGTACTTC.